Shown below are 26 T cell receptor beta chains from a single sample sequenced in a study of blood T cell repertoires in COVID-19. This table comes from immunoSEQ multiplex PCR, and its TCRdb copy is limited to in-frame clones, with some not included. The table lists around 13,000 clones, approximately 80% of them singletons. Sequenced input: peripheral blood. The receptors originated from a man aged 35-49 years with active or convalescent COVID-19.

This clone was recorded once. The chain joins TRBV5-4 to TRBJ2-7; 9 bases are shared with TRBD2. With V trimmed by 0 bases and J by 2 bases, 3 bases remained unmatched. The length of the CDR3 is 15 residues. Germline CDR1 reads SGHNT; CDR2 reads YYREEE (reference sequence). The DNA of the CDR3 is TGTGCCAGCAGCTTGGGGCGGGGGGGGACCTACGAGCAGTACTTC. Residues: CASSLGRGGTYEQYF.

The chain carries TRBV7-2 and TRBJ2-2; D perhaps matches TRBD1 (5 bases). V lost 5 bases, J lost 3 bases, and 13 bases lay in between. The germline CDR1 and CDR2 sequences are SGHTA and FQGNSA. The CDR3 covers 15 residues. This chain's CDR3 is CASSPGPGHTGELFF. Written as DNA, the CDR3 is TGTGCCAGCAGCCCCGGCCCAGGGCACACCGGGGAGCTGTTTTTT.

The V gene is TRBV7-2, the J gene TRBJ2-2; D may be TRBD1 (5 bases). Germline V gene sequence: CDR1 SGHTA, CDR2 FQGNSA. The V end lost 7 bases, the J end lost 7 bases, and 16 bases lay between the germline ends. The CDR3 consists of 14 residues. The CDR3 sequence: CASIMGQADGELFF. CDR3 DNA sequence: TGTGCCAGCATCATGGGGCAGGCGGACGGGGAGCTGTTTTTT. The full variable domain, completed using reference TRBV7-2 and TRBJ2-2, is GAGVSQSPSNKVTEKGKDVELRCDPISGHTALYWYRQSLGQGLEFLIYFQGNSAPDKSGLPSDRFSAERTGGSVSTLTIQRTQQEDSAVYLCASIMGQADGELFFGEGSRLTVL.

The V gene is TRBV15, the J gene TRBJ2-1, with TRBD1 matching over 7 bases. The germline gives CDR1 LNHNV, CDR2 YYDKDF (reference sequence). The CDR3 length is 19 residues. The V gene end was trimmed by 1 base and the J gene end by 8 bases; junction bases not matched to a gene: 20. The chain's CDR3 is CATSRADRTKGAINYEQFF. The CDR3, as DNA: TGTGCCACCAGCAGAGCCGACCGGACAAAGGGGGCGATTAATTATGAGCAGTTCTTC.

By sample share, this clone is medium-sized. V gene TRBV9 combines with J gene TRBJ2-2, with TRBD2 matching over 8 bases. V was pared by 5 bases and J by 8 bases, with 11 bases of the junction left unmatched. CDR1 is SGDLS, CDR2 YYNGEE, per germline. CDR3 length: 15 amino acids. The CDR3 region has the DNA TGTGCCAGCAGTACCAGCGGGAGCAATATAGGGGAGCTGTTTTTT. It encodes CASSTSGSNIGELFF.

The chain joins TRBV19 to TRBJ2-1, with D perhaps TRBD1 (6 bases). CDR3 length: 13 amino acids. Germline CDR1 is LNHDA and CDR2 is SQIVND (reference sequence). V dropped 3 bases and J dropped 6 bases, with 9 bases sitting between them. The CDR3 DNA reads as TGTGCCAGTAGTATCCAGGGGTCCAATGAGCAGTTCTTC. Its protein product is CASSIQGSNEQFF.

The chain links TRBV7-2 to TRBJ2-7; TRBD1 aligns across 7 bases. The V and J ends lost 4 bases and 3 bases, in that order; junction bases with no gene match: 6. The germline V gene has CDR1 SGHTA and CDR2 FQGNSA. This CDR3 comprises 14 residues. The CDR3 is CASSSMTGSYEQYF. CDR3 DNA: TGTGCCAGCAGCTCCATGACAGGGAGCTACGAGCAGTACTTC.

The gene calls are TRBV2 and TRBJ1-2, with 7 bases matching TRBD1. V gave up 7 bases and J gave up 2 bases; unmatched junction bases: 10. Germline CDR1 SNHLY, CDR2 FYNNEI. CDR3 length: 15 residues. CDR3 bases: TGTGCCAGCACGGAGGGGGCGCTGTTAAACTATGGCTACACCTTC. Its protein is CASTEGALLNYGYTF.

The rearrangement joins TRBV12-3 or TRBV12-4 to TRBJ1-2, with 7 bases identical to TRBD1. V shed 6 bases, J shed 4 bases, and the junction held 5 bases outside the gene matches. CDR3 length: 13 amino acids. This CDR3 reads CASSRDRGYGYTF. The DNA of the CDR3 is TGTGCCAGCAGCAGGGACAGAGGCTATGGCTACACCTTC.

The V gene is TRBV3-1 (or the pseudogene TRBV3-2), the J gene TRBJ2-7; D is possibly TRBD1 (5 bases). V lost 8 bases to trimming and J lost 4 bases, with 12 bases between them. Germline V gene sequence: CDR1 LGHDT, CDR2 YNNKEL (reference sequence). The length of the CDR3 is 12 residues. DNA of the CDR3: TGTGCCAGCGCGCGGACACCGTACGAGCAGTACTTC. Translating it yields CASARTPYEQYF.

The chain links TRBV5-1 to TRBJ2-2; 8 bases map to TRBD1. CDR3 length: 16 amino acids. V shed 4 bases, J shed 0 bases, and the junction held 5 bases outside the gene matches. From germline, CDR1 is SGHRS and CDR2 YFSETQ. Written as DNA, the CDR3 is TGCGCCAGCAGCCCGGGACAGGAGACGAACACCGGGGAGCTGTTTTTT. It codes for CASSPGQETNTGELFF.

The chain employs TRBV5-5 and TRBJ1-2; D unresolved. V was pared by 2 bases and J by 1 base, with 9 bases between. The CDR3 spans 14 residues. CDR1 and CDR2 from the germline V gene are SGHKS and YYEKEE (reference sequence). This chain's CDR3 is CASSFEVVNYGYTF. The CDR3 DNA is TGTGCCAGCAGCTTCGAGGTCGTTAACTATGGCTACACCTTC.

The chain's CDR3 is CATSRLPDGGDTGELFF. As DNA, the CDR3 is TGTGCCACCAGCAGGCTACCGGACGGGGGGGACACCGGGGAGCTGTTTTTT. The rearrangement joins TRBV15 to TRBJ2-2; 8 positions agree with TRBD2. Germline V gene sequence: CDR1 LNHNV, CDR2 YYDKDF (reference sequence). The CDR3 sequence is 17 residues long. V was clipped by 3 bases and J by 3 bases; unmatched bases: 9.

The chain carries TRBV7-2 and TRBJ2-1; D is perhaps TRBD2 (5 bases). The CDR3 has 13 residues. Germline V gene lookup returns CDR1 SGHTA and CDR2 FQGNSA. Trimming shortened V by 2 bases and J by 9 bases, and 11 bases separated the two germline ends. Here the CDR3 DNA reads TGTGCCAGCAGCTTATTGGGAGATCTTGAGCAGTTCTTC. It encodes CASSLLGDLEQFF.

This clone showed up just a few times. The gene calls are TRBV18 and TRBJ1-1; D is ambiguous. V dropped 6 bases and J dropped 4 bases, with 9 bases sitting between them. Germline V gives CDR1 KGHSH, CDR2 LQKENI. The CDR3 covers 12 residues. CDR3 region: CASSVLSTEAFF. CDR3 bases: TGTGCCAGCTCGGTTTTGAGCACTGAAGCTTTCTTT.

This sequence joins TRBV11-2 and TRBJ2-3; TRBD2 matches 10 bases. Germline CDR1 is SGHAT and CDR2 is FQNNGV. This CDR3 spans 16 amino acids. The V segment lost 3 bases and the J segment 3 bases; nucleotides outside the gene matches: 6. This chain's CDR3 is CASSFGTSAPTDTQYF. Written as DNA, the CDR3 is TGTGCCAGCAGCTTTGGGACTAGCGCCCCAACAGATACGCAGTATTTT.

The chain combines TRBV7-3 with TRBJ1-1, with D perhaps matching TRBD1 (5 bases). This CDR3 has 13 amino acids. V lost 5 bases to trimming and J lost 4 bases, with 11 bases between them. CDR1 is SGHTA and CDR2 is FQGTGA in the germline V gene. The CDR3 region is CASSRGRGTEAFF. Here the CDR3 DNA reads TGTGCCAGCAGCCGCGGAAGGGGCACTGAAGCTTTCTTT.

In this sample, this clone turned up once. The V call is TRBV18, the J call TRBJ1-4; D unclear. V was trimmed by 2 bases and J by 7 bases, leaving 11 bases between them. The CDR3 is 14 residues long. The germline CDR1 and CDR2 sequences are KGHSH and LQKENI. This chain's CDR3 is CASSPGENLEKLFF. DNA of the CDR3: TGTGCCAGCTCACCAGGGGAGAATCTTGAAAAACTGTTTTTT.

The chain combines TRBV12-1 with TRBJ2-1; TRBD2 is taken as the D call from the table, unchecked against the DNA. TRBV12-1 is a listed pseudogene. The CDR3 extends over 23 amino acids. The CDR3 sequence: CASSSQIKWGTSGRTLPYNEQFF. CDR3 DNA sequence: TGTGCCAGCAGCTCTCAAATCAAATGGGGGACTAGCGGGAGGACCCTCCCCTACAATGAGCAGTTCTTC.

This rearrangement joins TRBV9 to TRBJ2-1; 9 bases map to TRBD2. CDR1 is SGDLS, CDR2 YYNGEE, per germline. This CDR3 is 14 amino acids long. With 3 bases clipped from V and 8 bases from J, the junction kept 6 bases outside the gene matches. Here the CDR3 reads CASSDSGSADEQFF. The DNA for the CDR3 is TGTGCCAGCAGCGATAGCGGGAGCGCGGATGAGCAGTTCTTC.

V is TRBV19 and J is TRBJ2-3, with TRBD2 matching 12 bases. There are 17 residues in the CDR3. The V segment lost 3 bases and the J segment 1 base; nucleotides outside the gene matches: 5. Germline lookup yields CDR1 LNHDA and CDR2 SQIVND (reference sequence). As DNA, the CDR3 is TGTGCCAGTAGTATTTGGTCTAGCGGGAGGGGCACAGATACGCAGTATTTT. Translating gives CASSIWSSGRGTDTQYF.

The CDR3 DNA reads TGTGCCAGCAGTTTTAGTTCACCCCTCCACTTT. It yields the protein CASSFSSPLHF. The chain couples TRBV28 to TRBJ1-6; the D is unclear. CDR3 size: 11 residues. CDR1 and CDR2 from the germline V gene are MDHEN and SYDVKM. Trimming pared 3 bases from V and 9 bases from J, leaving 3 bases between.

This chain joins TRBV19 and TRBJ2-3, with D possibly matching TRBD1 (5 bases). The CDR3 totals 14 residues. Deletions cut 4 bases from V and 2 bases from J, with 10 bases between. The germline V gene encodes CDR1 LNHDA and CDR2 SQIVND (reference sequence). CDR3 amino acids: CASSRGHNTDTQYF. The CDR3 nucleotides are TGTGCCAGTAGTAGAGGACACAACACAGATACGCAGTATTTT.

The chain joins TRBV6-2 or TRBV6-3 to TRBJ1-2; D call uncertain. The germline V gene encodes CDR1 MNHEY and CDR2 SVGEGT. This CDR3 has 13 residues. Trimming left V 6 bases short and J 2 bases short, with 10 bases between. Here the CDR3 DNA reads TGTGCCAGCAGCCTCGACGGGAACTATGGCTACACCTTC. Translated: CASSLDGNYGYTF.

This chain uses TRBV5-6 with TRBJ1-6, with unresolved D. The germline V and J ends were trimmed by 4 bases and 8 bases, with 13 bases remaining between them. CDR3 length: 14 residues. From germline, CDR1 is SGHDT and CDR2 YYEEEE. The CDR3 coding sequence is TGTGCCAGCAGCGAGCCAACCCGTTATTCACCCCTCCACTTT. It specifies CASSEPTRYSPLHF.

The CDR3 DNA sequence: TGTGCCAGCAGCTTGGCCAGGGACAGGGCGAGCACTGAAGCTTTCTTT. Translation gives CASSLARDRASTEAFF. The genes are TRBV5-4 and TRBJ1-1; TRBD1 aligns across 9 bases. CDR1 is SGHNT, CDR2 YYREEE, per germline (reference sequence). The CDR3 is 16 residues long. V lost 0 bases to trimming and J lost 4 bases; unmatched junction nucleotides: 7.